This record looks at one T cell receptor (beta chain) sequence and its context. The data belong to a study of CD8 T cells in Susac syndrome. Trimming cost V 7 bases and J 3 bases, with 15 bases left between them. Germline values: CDR1 SQVTM, CDR2 ANQGSEA. There are 13 residues in the CDR3. TCR beta sequencing covered blood CD8+ and CD4+ T cells. TEMRA cells were FACS-enriched, with CD8+ and CD4+ T cells isolated negatively. Reverse transcription of roughly 0.45 to 1 ug RNA was carried out with random hexamers. TCRdb re-derived calls from the immunoSEQ multiplex PCR reads in MiXCR, one entry per CDR3 protein. This table holds hundreds of thousands of distinct CDR3 sequences, 93% found once.

Sequenced material: CD4+ T cells from PBMCs. This clonotype was sampled from a human donor with multiple sclerosis. V and J are TRBV29-1 and TRBJ1-2; the D is unclear. The CDR3 here is CSAEAPRYYGYTF. In DNA form, the CDR3 reads TGCAGCGCCGAAGCCCCCAGGTACTATGGCTACACCTTC.